This entry is about one T cell receptor (beta chain). This specimen belongs to a study of control samples from healthy donors and cancer patients. Some clones are missing from TCRdb's copy, which holds only in-frame ones; the method was immunoSEQ multiplex PCR. Here the sample spans under 200,000 clones, roughly 94% being singletons. The germline gives CDR1 MNHEY, CDR2 SVGAGI. This CDR3 is 15 amino acids long. Trimming removed 2 bases at V and 0 bases at J, with 11 bases between. The chain uses TRBV6-5 and TRBJ2-7; a weak D match, TRBD1 (5 bases). Sequenced input: blood. The TCR comes from a woman aged 35 to 49 in good health. CDR3 nucleotides: TGTGCCAGCAGTTACAAGGGGCAGGACTCCTACGAGCAGTACTTC. This translates into CASSYKGQDSYEQYF.